This entry describes one T cell receptor (beta chain). What it binds is unknown. Sample time point: newly diagnosed GD, antithyroid drugs for less than 3 months. Construction of the TCR library relied on RNA isolated from PBMCs. There are 15 residues in the CDR3. V lost 2 bases to trimming and J lost 3 bases, with 14 bases between them. CDR1 and CDR2 from the germline V gene are SGDLS and YYNGEE. The data are from a study of regulatory T cells in long-lasting Graves disease. Study conclusions and caveats: Few sampled subjects may have lowered accuracy.

Building of the TCR beta libraries involved iRepertoire HTBI primers and Arm-PCR of CDR3 regions. TCRdb recomputed calls from the multiplex PCR reads with MiXCR, one row per CDR3 protein. The sample holds roughly 320,000 distinct CDR3 sequences; 16% are singletons and the top ten take 30%. The same sample was also studied in work on T cells in Graves' hyperthyroidism and ophthalmopathy.

Here the sequenced sample was peripheral blood mononuclear cells (PBMCs), taken at new diagnosis, from a patient treated with antithyroid drugs. The rearrangement links TRBV9 to TRBJ1-2, with D uncertain. The sequence derives from a man between 40 and 49 years old with Graves disease. CDR3 loop: CASSVTSGVDYGYTF. The CDR3 DNA reads as TGTGCCAGCAGCGTCACGTCTGGGGTTGACTATGGCTACACCTTC. Full variable domain (outside the CDR3, taken from reference TRBV9 and TRBJ1-2): DSGVTQTPKHLITATGQRVTLRCSPRSGDLSVYWYQQSLDQGLQFLIQYYNGEERAKGNILERFSAQQFPDLHSELNLSSLELGDSALYFCASSVTSGVDYGYTFGSGTRLTVV.